Below, 4 T cell receptor beta chains from the same sample are listed, as sequenced in a study of early T cells in non-severe SARS-CoV-2 infection. Each CDR3 protein is one row after TCRdb ran MiXCR on the 5' RACE reads. The data show around 50,000 distinct CDR3 sequences, about 12% seen once. Sequenced material: whole blood. All receptors come from an adult who was a healthcare worker with PCR-confirmed SARS-CoV-2 infection or an uninfected control (not recorded which).

This clonotype was detected a few times. The gene calls are TRBV10-1 and TRBJ1-1; 8 bases align to TRBD1. The V gene's germline CDR1 is WNHNN and CDR2 SYGVQD (reference sequence). After removal of 6 bases from V and 3 bases from J, the junction contained 9 bases not matched to a gene. The CDR3 consists of 15 residues. CDR3: CASSDGTTGDTEAFF. The CDR3, as DNA: TGCGCCAGCAGCGACGGAACGACAGGGGACACTGAAGCTTTCTTT.

The table lists this clonotype with many counts. The chain combines TRBV12-3 or TRBV12-4 with TRBJ2-3, with TRBD1 matching over 8 bases. The CDR3 consists of 14 residues. V was pared by 8 bases and J by 6 bases, with 10 bases of the junction left unmatched. The CDR3 sequence is CASAVAGGADTQYF. For the CDR3, the DNA is TGTGCCAGCGCCGTTGCAGGGGGCGCGGATACGCAGTATTTT.

This clonotype was counted a few times. J is TRBJ2-1 and V is TRBV11-2; unclear D gene. V lost 0 bases and J lost 1, with 7 bases in between. The CDR3 runs to 15 residues. Germline V lookup: CDR1 SGHAT, CDR2 FQNNGV. CDR3: CASSLEGRSYNEQFF. The CDR3 DNA reads TGTGCCAGCAGCTTAGAAGGCCGTTCCTACAATGAGCAGTTCTTC.

This clonotype was seen at least ten times. V usage is TRBV12-3 or TRBV12-4 and J usage is TRBJ2-5; D remains unclear. Trimming shortened V by 5 bases and J by 0 bases, and 10 bases separated the two germline ends. This CDR3 region has 14 residues. The CDR3 region is CASSPAANQETQYF. The CDR3 coding sequence is TGTGCCAGCAGTCCCGCGGCAAACCAAGAGACCCAGTACTTC.